This TCR beta chain appears in the sequencing data of a study of blood T cell repertoires in COVID-19. At the level of the study: T cells, B-cell-depleted T cells, or PBMCs provided the cDNA or gDNA that served as material.

Authors' analysis steps: Amplification of reference gene primers provided the estimated nucleated cell counts. Data came from immunoSEQ multiplex PCR; TCRdb stores just in-frame clones and leaves some out. That table furnishes V, J and clone size, whereas the DNA furnished D and trimming. The sample carries about 380,000 clones, roughly 86% recorded once. Sequencing was done on a sample of peripheral blood. The sequence was collected from a human donor with acute or convalescent COVID-19. The donor label of this sample is uncertain.

The CDR3, as DNA: TGTGCCAGCAGTCCGGGACTAGACCCCCCCGGGGAGCTGTTTTTT. Its translation: CASSPGLDPPGELFF. The chain links TRBV11-2 to TRBJ2-2, with 8 bases matching TRBD2. V lost 6 bases to trimming and J lost 6 bases; unmatched junction nucleotides: 9. The germline V gene encodes CDR1 SGHAT and CDR2 FQNNGV. The CDR3 totals 15 residues.